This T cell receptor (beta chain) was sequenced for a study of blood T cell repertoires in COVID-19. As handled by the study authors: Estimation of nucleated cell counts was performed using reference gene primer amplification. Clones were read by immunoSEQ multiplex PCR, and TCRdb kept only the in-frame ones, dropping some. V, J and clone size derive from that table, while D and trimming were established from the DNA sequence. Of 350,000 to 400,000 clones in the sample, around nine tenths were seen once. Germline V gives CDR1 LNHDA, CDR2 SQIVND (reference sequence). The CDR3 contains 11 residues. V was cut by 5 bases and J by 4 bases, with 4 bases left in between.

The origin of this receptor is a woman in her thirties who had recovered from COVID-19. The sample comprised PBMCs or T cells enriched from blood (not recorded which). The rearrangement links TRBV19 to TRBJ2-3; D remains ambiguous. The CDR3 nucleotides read TGTGCCAGTAGTGTCTCAGATACGCAGTATTTT. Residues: CASSVSDTQYF. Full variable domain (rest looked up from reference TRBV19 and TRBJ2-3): DGGITQSPKYLFRKEGQNVTLSCEQNLNHDAMYWYRQDPGQGLRLIYYSQIVNDFQKGDIAEGYSVSREKKESFPLTVTSAQKNPTAFYLCASSVSDTQYFGPGTRLTVL.